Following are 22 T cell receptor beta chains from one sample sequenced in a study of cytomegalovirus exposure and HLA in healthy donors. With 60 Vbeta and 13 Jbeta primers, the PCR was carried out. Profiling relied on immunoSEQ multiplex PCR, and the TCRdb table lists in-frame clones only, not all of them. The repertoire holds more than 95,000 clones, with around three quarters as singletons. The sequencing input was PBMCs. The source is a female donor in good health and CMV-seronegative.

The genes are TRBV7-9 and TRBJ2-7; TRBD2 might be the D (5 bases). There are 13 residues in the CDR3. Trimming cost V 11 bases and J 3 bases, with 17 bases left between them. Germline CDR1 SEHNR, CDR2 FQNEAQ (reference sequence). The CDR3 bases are TGTGCCGTAGAGGGTGGACTCGGCTACGAGCAGTACTTC. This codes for CAVEGGLGYEQYF.

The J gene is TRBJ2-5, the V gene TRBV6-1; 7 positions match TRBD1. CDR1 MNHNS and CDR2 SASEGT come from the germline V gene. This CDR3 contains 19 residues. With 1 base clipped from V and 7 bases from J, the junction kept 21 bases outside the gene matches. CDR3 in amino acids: CASSEGPTVQGGQTGTQYF. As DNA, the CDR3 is TGTGCCAGCAGTGAAGGTCCAACAGTACAAGGGGGACAGACGGGGACCCAGTACTTC.

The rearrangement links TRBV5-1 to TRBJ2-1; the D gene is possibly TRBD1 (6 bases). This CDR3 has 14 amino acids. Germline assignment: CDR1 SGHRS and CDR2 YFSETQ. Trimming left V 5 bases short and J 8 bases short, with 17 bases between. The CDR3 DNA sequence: TGCGCCAGCAGTCCGGACAGTGAGGGGCATGAGCAGTTCTTC. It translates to CASSPDSEGHEQFF.

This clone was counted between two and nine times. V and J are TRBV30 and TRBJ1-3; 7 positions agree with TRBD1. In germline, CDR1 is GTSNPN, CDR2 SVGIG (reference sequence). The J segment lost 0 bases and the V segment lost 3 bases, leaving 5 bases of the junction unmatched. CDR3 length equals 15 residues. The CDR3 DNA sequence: TGTGCCTGGAGCCGACAGGGCGCCTCTGGAAACACCATATATTTT. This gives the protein CAWSRQGASGNTIYF.

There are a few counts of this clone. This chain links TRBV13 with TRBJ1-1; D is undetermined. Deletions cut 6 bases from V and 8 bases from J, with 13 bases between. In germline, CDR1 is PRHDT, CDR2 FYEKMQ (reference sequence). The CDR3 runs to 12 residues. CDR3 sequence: CASSSPRREAFF. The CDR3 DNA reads TGTGCCAGCAGTAGTCCACGGAGGGAAGCTTTCTTT.

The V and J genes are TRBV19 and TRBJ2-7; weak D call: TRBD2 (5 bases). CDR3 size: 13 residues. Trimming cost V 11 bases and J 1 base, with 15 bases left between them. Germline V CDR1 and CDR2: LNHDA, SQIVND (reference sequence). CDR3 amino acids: CASARGSSYEQYF. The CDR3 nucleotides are TGTGCCTCGGCCCGCGGGTCTTCCTACGAGCAGTACTTC.

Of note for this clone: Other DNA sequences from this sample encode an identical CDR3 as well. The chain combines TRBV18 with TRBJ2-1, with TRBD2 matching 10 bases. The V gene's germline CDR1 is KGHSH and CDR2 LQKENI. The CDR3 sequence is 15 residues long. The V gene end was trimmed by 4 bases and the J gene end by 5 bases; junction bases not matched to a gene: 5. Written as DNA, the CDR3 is TGTGCCAGCTCACTCAGGACTAGCGGTAACAATGAGCAGTTCTTC. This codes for CASSLRTSGNNEQFF.

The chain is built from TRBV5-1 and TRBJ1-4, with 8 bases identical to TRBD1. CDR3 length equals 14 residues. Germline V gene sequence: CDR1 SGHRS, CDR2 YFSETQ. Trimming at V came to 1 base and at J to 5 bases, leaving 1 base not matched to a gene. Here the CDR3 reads CASSLRTGNEKLFF. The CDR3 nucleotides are TGCGCCAGCAGCTTGCGGACAGGGAATGAAAAACTGTTTTTT.

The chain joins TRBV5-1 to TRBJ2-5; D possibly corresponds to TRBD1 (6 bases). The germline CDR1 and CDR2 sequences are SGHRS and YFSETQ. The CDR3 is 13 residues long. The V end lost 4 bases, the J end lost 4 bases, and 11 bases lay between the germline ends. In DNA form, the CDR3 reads TGCGCCAGCAGCCTAGAAGGGGGAGAGACCCAGTACTTC. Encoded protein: CASSLEGGETQYF.

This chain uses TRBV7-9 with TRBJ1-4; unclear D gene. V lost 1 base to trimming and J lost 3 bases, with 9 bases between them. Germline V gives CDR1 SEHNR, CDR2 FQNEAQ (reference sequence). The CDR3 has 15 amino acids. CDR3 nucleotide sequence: TGTGCCAGCAGCTTAGGGGCAGTACCTAATGAAAAACTGTTTTTT. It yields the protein CASSLGAVPNEKLFF.

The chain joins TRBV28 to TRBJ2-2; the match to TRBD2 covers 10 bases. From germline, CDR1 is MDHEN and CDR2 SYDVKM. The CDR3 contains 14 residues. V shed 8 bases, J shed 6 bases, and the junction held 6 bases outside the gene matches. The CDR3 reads CASGERGGSGELFF. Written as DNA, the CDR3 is TGTGCCAGCGGGGAGCGGGGGGGGTCCGGGGAGCTGTTTTTT. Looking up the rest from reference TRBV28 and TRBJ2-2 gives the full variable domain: DVKVTQSSRYLVKRTGEKVFLECVQDMDHENMFWYRQDPGLGLRLIYFSYDVKMKEKGDIPEGYSVSREKKERFSLILESASTNQTSMYLCASGERGGSGELFFGEGSRLTVL.

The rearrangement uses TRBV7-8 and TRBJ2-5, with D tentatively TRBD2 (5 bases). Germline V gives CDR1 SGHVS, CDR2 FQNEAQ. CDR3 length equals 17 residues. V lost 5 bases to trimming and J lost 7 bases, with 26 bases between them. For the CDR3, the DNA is TGTGCCAGCAGCCCCCTCCGGAGGCTACCCGTGGATGGGACCCAGTACTTC. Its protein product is CASSPLRRLPVDGTQYF. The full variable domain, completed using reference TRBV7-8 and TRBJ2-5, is GAGVSQSPRYKVAKRGQDVALRCDPISGHVSLFWYQQALGQGPEFLTYFQNEAQLDKSGLPSDRFFAERPEGSVSTLKIQRTQQEDSAVYLCASSPLRRLPVDGTQYFGPGTRLLVL.

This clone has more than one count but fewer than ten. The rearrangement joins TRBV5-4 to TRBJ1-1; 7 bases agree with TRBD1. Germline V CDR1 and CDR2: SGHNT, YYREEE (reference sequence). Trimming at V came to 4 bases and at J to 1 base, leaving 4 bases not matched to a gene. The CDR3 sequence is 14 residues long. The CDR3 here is CASSGTEQNTEAFF. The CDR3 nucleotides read TGTGCCAGCAGCGGGACAGAACAGAACACTGAAGCTTTCTTT.

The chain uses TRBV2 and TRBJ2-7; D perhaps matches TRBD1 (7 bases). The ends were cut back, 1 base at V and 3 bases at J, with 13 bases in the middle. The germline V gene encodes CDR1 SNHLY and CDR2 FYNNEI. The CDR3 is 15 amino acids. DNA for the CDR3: TGTGCCAGCAGTGAAGGGGGGGACAGCTACTACGAGCAGTACTTC. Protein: CASSEGGDSYYEQYF.

The CDR3 coding sequence is TGTGCCACCCTGGCCGGAGGGACTGAAGCTTTCTTT. Protein product: CATLAGGTEAFF. The chain employs TRBV10-3 and TRBJ1-1; D is uncertain. Germline CDR1 reads ENHRY; CDR2 reads SYGVKD. V lost 10 bases and J lost 5, with 14 bases in between. This CDR3 has 12 residues.

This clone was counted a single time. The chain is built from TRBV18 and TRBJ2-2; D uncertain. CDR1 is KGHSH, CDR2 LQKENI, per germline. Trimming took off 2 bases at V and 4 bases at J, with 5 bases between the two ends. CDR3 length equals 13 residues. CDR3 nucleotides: TGTGCCAGCTCACCAACATCCACCGGGGAGCTGTTTTTT. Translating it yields CASSPTSTGELFF.

The CDR3 coding sequence is TGTGCCAGCAGCTTGGGGACAGGGGGTTATGAAAAACTGTTTTTT. This gives the protein CASSLGTGGYEKLFF. V and J are TRBV7-9 and TRBJ1-4, with 11 bases lining up with TRBD1. After removal of 3 bases from V and 6 bases from J, the junction contained 3 bases not matched to a gene. The CDR3 is 15 residues long. Germline CDR1 is SEHNR and CDR2 is FQNEAQ (reference sequence).

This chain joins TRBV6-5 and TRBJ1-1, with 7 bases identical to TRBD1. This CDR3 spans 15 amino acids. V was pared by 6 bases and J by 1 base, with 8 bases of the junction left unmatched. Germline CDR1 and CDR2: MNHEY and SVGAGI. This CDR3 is CASSHPPGGNTEAFF. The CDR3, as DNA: TGTGCCAGCAGCCACCCCCCAGGGGGGAACACTGAAGCTTTCTTT.

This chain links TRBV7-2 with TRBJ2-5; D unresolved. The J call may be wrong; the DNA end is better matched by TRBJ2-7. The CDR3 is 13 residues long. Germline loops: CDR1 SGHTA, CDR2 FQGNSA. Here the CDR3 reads CASSLGRAYEQYF. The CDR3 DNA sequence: TGTGCCAGCAGCTTAGGTCGTGCCTACGAGCAGTACTTC.

The CDR3 protein is CASSARRSGTGELFF. In nucleotides, the CDR3 is TGTGCCAGCAGTGCTAGAAGATCGGGCACCGGGGAGCTGTTTTTT. The chain carries TRBV2 and TRBJ2-2; D not resolved. V dropped 4 bases and J dropped 4 bases, with 13 bases sitting between them. The CDR3 loop spans 15 amino acids. Germline V gene lookup returns CDR1 SNHLY and CDR2 FYNNEI.

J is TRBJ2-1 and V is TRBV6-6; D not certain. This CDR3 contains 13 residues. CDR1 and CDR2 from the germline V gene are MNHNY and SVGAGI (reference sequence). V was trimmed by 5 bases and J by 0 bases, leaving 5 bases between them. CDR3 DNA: TGTGCCAGCAGTCGGAGCTCCTACAATGAGCAGTTCTTC. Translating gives CASSRSSYNEQFF.

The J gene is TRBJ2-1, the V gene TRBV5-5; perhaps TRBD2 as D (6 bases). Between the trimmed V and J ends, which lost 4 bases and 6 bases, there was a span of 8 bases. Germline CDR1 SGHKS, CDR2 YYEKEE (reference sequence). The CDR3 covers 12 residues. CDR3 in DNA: TGTGCCAGCAGCGCGGAGGGCAATGAGCAGTTCTTC. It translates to CASSAEGNEQFF.